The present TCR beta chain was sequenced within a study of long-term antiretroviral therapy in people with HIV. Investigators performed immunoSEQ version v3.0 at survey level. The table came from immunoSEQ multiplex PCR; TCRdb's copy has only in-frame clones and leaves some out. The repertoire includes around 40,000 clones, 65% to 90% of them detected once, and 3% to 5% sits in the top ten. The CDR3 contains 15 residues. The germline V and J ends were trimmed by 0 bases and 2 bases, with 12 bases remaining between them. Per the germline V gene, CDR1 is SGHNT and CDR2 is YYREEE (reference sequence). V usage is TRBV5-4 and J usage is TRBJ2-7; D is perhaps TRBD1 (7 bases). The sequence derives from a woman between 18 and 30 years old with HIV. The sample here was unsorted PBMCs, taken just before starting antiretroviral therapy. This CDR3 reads CASSLGQGLAYEQYF. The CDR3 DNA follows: TGTGCCAGCAGCTTGGGACAGGGACTCGCCTACGAGCAGTACTTC.